These 12 T cell receptor beta chains were sequenced from one sample in a study of CD8+ T cells in alopecia areata. Treatment denoted: oral pan-JAK inhibitor, 5-10 mg twice daily. Sequencing used cDNA as its template, made by extracting RNA and reverse transcribing it. The repertoire was sequenced with immunoSEQ multiplex PCR; TCRdb's copy has only in-frame clones and lacks some. The table shows 190,000 or so clones, with 55% to 70% occurring only once. Source: CD4+ T cells sorted from blood, taken at week 4, from a patient treated with tofacitinib. The receptors come from a human donor with alopecia areata.

The V gene is TRBV5-1, the J gene TRBJ1-2; D is possibly TRBD1 (5 bases). This CDR3 spans 13 amino acids. Looked up from germline, CDR1 is SGHRS and CDR2 is YFSETQ. Trimming left V 4 bases short and J 6 bases short, with 13 bases between. The CDR3 DNA follows: TGCGCCAGCAGCGACAGAACCACAAATGGCTACACCTTC. It yields the protein CASSDRTTNGYTF.

This clone showed up just a few times. The V call is TRBV4-1, the J call TRBJ2-3, with D possibly being TRBD1 (5 bases). Trimming shortened V by 0 bases and J by 1 base, and 5 bases separated the two germline ends. Germline V lookup: CDR1 MGHRA, CDR2 YSYEKL. There are 14 residues in the CDR3. CDR3 in amino acids: CASSQEQGTDTQYF. The CDR3 bases are TGCGCCAGCAGCCAAGAACAGGGCACAGATACGCAGTATTTT.

This sequence joins TRBV28 and TRBJ2-3, with 7 bases aligning to TRBD1. Trimming at V came to 8 bases and at J to 3 bases, leaving 8 bases not matched to a gene. Per the germline V gene, CDR1 is MDHEN and CDR2 is SYDVKM. The CDR3 runs to 14 residues. The DNA for the CDR3 is TGTGCCAGCCTGCCTAGCAGGGGGACAGATACGCAGTATTTT. Encoded protein: CASLPSRGTDTQYF.

This chain joins TRBV30 and TRBJ1-5; no firm D call. Germline V gene data show CDR1 as GTSNPN and CDR2 as SVGIG (reference sequence). The CDR3 consists of 11 residues. The CDR3 loop reads CAWGSNQPQHF. DNA of the CDR3: TGTGCTTGGGGAAGCAATCAGCCCCAGCATTTT.

V is TRBV30 and J is TRBJ2-7; 7 bases are shared with TRBD1. The V gene's germline CDR1 is GTSNPN and CDR2 SVGIG (reference sequence). The CDR3 sequence is 14 residues long. V gave up 2 bases and J gave up 3 bases; unmatched junction bases: 7. The CDR3 protein is CAWSRGPRGYEQYF. In nucleotides, the CDR3 is TGTGCCTGGAGTAGGGGGCCCCGAGGCTACGAGCAGTACTTC.

The chain recombines TRBV2 with TRBJ2-3; D is unclear. This CDR3 spans 13 amino acids. V lost 6 bases and J 2 bases, leaving 9 bases between the germline ends. Germline CDR1 is SNHLY and CDR2 is FYNNEI. CDR3 amino acids: CASSADTTDTQYF. CDR3 in DNA: TGTGCCAGCAGCGCCGATACCACAGATACGCAGTATTTT. Full variable domain (rest looked up from reference TRBV2 and TRBJ2-3): EPEVTQTPSHQVTQMGQEVILRCVPISNHLYFYWYRQILGQKVEFLVSFYNNEISEKSEIFDDQFSVERPDGSNFTLKIRSTKLEDSAMYFCASSADTTDTQYFGPGTRLTVL.

This rearrangement joins TRBV29-1 to TRBJ1-5, with D unresolved. V lost 4 bases, J lost 7 bases, and 14 bases lay in between. Germline V gene data show CDR1 as SQVTM and CDR2 as ANQGSEA. The CDR3 runs 13 residues. The CDR3, as DNA: TGCAGCGTTGTAAACACAGTCGGGCAGCCCCAGCATTTT. The encoded protein is CSVVNTVGQPQHF.

V and J are TRBV23-1 and TRBJ1-2; 10 nucleotides agree with TRBD1. TRBV23-1 is an open reading frame, and its role is uncertain. This CDR3 has 18 residues. The V gene end was trimmed by 3 bases and the J gene end by 5 bases; junction bases not matched to a gene: 15. CDR3 nucleotide sequence: TGCGCCAGCAGTCACTTTCCATTGGGACAGGGACAGGGGTATGGCTACACCTTC. Translation: CASSHFPLGQGQGYGYTF.

V usage is TRBV7-9 and J usage is TRBJ2-5, with 7 nucleotides matching TRBD1. The V segment lost 1 base and the J segment 4 bases; nucleotides outside the gene matches: 9. Germline V gene data show CDR1 as SEHNR and CDR2 as FQNEAQ (reference sequence). This CDR3 is 16 amino acids long. The CDR3 DNA follows: TGTGCCAGCAGCTTAGAGGCAGGGGGAGTCGGAGAGACCCAGTACTTC. This gives the protein CASSLEAGGVGETQYF.

This chain links TRBV29-1 with TRBJ1-6; D may be TRBD1 (6 bases). The germline V and J ends were trimmed by 4 bases and 11 bases, with 15 bases remaining between them. The CDR3 runs 13 residues. Germline V CDR1 and CDR2: SQVTM, ANQGSEA. CDR3 loop: CSVGEQGKAPLHF. The CDR3 DNA reads TGCAGCGTTGGCGAGCAGGGGAAAGCACCCCTCCACTTT. Looking up the rest from reference TRBV29-1 and TRBJ1-6 gives the full variable domain: SAVISQKPSRDICQRGTSLTIQCQVDSQVTMMFWYRQQPGQSLTLIATANQGSEATYESGFVIDKFPISRPNLTFSTLTVSNMSPEDSSIYLCSVGEQGKAPLHFGNGTRLTVT.

The chain joins TRBV30 to TRBJ2-3, with 16 nucleotides matching TRBD2. Trimming at V came to 3 bases and at J to 3 bases, leaving 9 bases not matched to a gene. The CDR3 contains 18 residues. Per the germline V gene, CDR1 is GTSNPN and CDR2 is SVGIG (reference sequence). CDR3 sequence reads: CAWSPAGTSGGATDTQYF. The CDR3 DNA follows: TGTGCCTGGAGCCCCGCCGGGACTAGCGGGGGGGCAACAGATACGCAGTATTTT.

V is TRBV7-9 and J is TRBJ2-3; 9 bases agree with TRBD2. From germline, CDR1 is SEHNR and CDR2 FQNEAQ (reference sequence). Trimming took 0 bases from V and 4 from J; bases not matched to a gene: 8. The CDR3 length is 17 residues. The CDR3 nucleotides read TGTGCCAGCAGCTTAGCCGGTCGAAGCGGGGGGCCAGATACGCAGTATTTT. It yields the protein CASSLAGRSGGPDTQYF. The whole variable domain, remainder taken from reference TRBV7-9 and TRBJ2-3, is DTGVSQNPRHKITKRGQNVTFRCDPISEHNRLYWYRQTLGQGPEFLTYFQNEAQLEKSRLLSDRFSAERPKGSFSTLEIQRTEQGDSAMYLCASSLAGRSGGPDTQYFGPGTRLTVL.